This T cell receptor beta chain was documented in a study of OX40 agonist ivuxolimab in advanced cancers. Turning to the study itself: Of mixed ages from about 23 to 79 and averaging approximately 60 years, the group was roughly 85% male. Anti-PD-1, anti-PD-L1 or anti-CTLA-4 therapy given earlier was allowed, and approximately 40% had some. Whole-study results and caveats: By week 6 at 0.1 to 3.0 mg/kg, blood CD4+ and CD8+ T cells had expanded clonally.

Here immunoSEQ multiplex PCR was the method, and the copy in TCRdb shows in-frame clones only, minus some. Counted here are under 45,000 clones, roughly 80% occurring once; the ten biggest clones make up roughly 4%. For this clone: The target antigen is unknown.

CDR3 length: 13 residues. The V gene's germline CDR1 is MNHNS and CDR2 SASEGT. V shed 3 bases and J shed 5 bases, with 10 bases lying between them. The sample in question was CD4+ or CD8+ T cells sorted from blood, obtained in a trial of the OX40 agonist ivuxolimab. V gene TRBV6-1 combines with J gene TRBJ1-1; maybe TRBD1 (5 bases). The sequence was obtained from an adult with an advanced solid tumor such as melanoma, head and neck, liver or kidney cancer. CDR3 coding DNA: TGTGCCAGCAGTGACTGGGGGAGGACTGAAGCTTTCTTT. Its protein is CASSDWGRTEAFF.